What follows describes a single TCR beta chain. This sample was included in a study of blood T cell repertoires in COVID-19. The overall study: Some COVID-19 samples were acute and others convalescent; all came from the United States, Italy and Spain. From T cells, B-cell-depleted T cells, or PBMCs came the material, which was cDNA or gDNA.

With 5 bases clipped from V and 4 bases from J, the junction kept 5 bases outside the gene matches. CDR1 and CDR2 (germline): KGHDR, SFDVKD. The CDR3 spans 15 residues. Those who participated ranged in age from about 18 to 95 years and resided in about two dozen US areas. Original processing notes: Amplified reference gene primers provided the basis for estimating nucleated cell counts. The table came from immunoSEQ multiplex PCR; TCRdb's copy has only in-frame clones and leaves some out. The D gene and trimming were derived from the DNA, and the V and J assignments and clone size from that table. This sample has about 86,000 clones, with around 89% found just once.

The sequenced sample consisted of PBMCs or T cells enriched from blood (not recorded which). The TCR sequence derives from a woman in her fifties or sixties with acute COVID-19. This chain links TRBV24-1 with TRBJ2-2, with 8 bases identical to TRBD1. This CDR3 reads CATSGTGGFTGELFF. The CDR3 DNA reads TGTGCCACCAGTGGCACAGGGGGATTCACCGGGGAGCTGTTTTTT.